Here is one T cell receptor (beta chain) with its context. The same CDR3 can be traced to other DNA sequences in this sample. Germline lookup yields CDR1 KGHSH and CDR2 LQKENI. V shed 5 bases and J shed 3 bases, with 10 bases lying between them. The CDR3 is made up of 13 amino acids. Sequencing used immunoSEQ multiplex PCR; TCRdb keeps in-frame clones, though not all of them. The sample gives 200,000 or so clones, 90% to 95% of which show up once; roughly 1.6% is in the top ten. This specimen comes from a study of control samples from healthy donors and cancer patients. This chain uses TRBV18 with TRBJ1-1; no firm D call. The receptor's source is a man between 50 and 59 years old in good health. Sequencing was done on a sample of blood. In DNA form, the CDR3 reads TGTGCCAGCTCAAGTCGAGAGGACACTGAAGCTTTCTTT. The encoded protein is CASSSREDTEAFF.